The rows below give T cell receptor beta chains drawn from one sample of a study of T cells in Graves' hyperthyroidism and ophthalmopathy. TCRdb processed the multiplex PCR reads anew with MiXCR; each CDR3 protein has one entry. The sample yields hundreds of thousands of distinct CDR3 sequences, 20% to 25% seen once. Material for sequencing was blood. These receptors were taken from a woman in her sixties or seventies with Graves' ophthalmopathy. The CDR3 runs from the conserved cysteine through the conserved F or W. The order of the fields is clone size, V gene, CDR3 length, J gene, D gene, CDR3 protein, CDR3 DNA. D genes are given only for firm matches. Clone size, where shown, is once, few, many, or a class for clones that have expanded.

abundance: NA
v_gene: TRBV5-1
len: 18
j_gene: TRBJ2-3
d_gene: TRBD2
CDR3aa: CASSWGLAGGMDTDTQYF
CDR3nt: TGCGCCAGCAGCTGGGGACTAGCGGGAGGTATGGACACAGATACGCAGTATTTT

abundance: NA
v_gene: TRBV6-5
len: 14
j_gene: TRBJ2-7
d_gene: TRBD1
CDR3aa: CASSYSGQTYEQYF
CDR3nt: TGTGCCAGCAGTTACTCGGGACAGACCTACGAGCAGTACTTC

abundance: medium-sized
v_gene: TRBV2
len: 17
j_gene: TRBJ2-7
d_gene: TRBD2
CDR3aa: CASSEWRVAGRPYEQYF
CDR3nt: TGTGCCAGCAGTGAATGGAGGGTAGCGGGACGCCCCTACGAGCAGTACTTC

abundance: NA
v_gene: TRBV19
len: 11
j_gene: TRBJ1-1
d_gene: NA
CDR3aa: CASLTNTEAFF
CDR3nt: TGTGCCAGTCTCACGAACACTGAAGCTTTCTTT

abundance: few
v_gene: TRBV3-1
len: 14
j_gene: TRBJ1-4
d_gene: NA
CDR3aa: CASSQEGFSEKLFF
CDR3nt: TGTGCCAGCAGCCAAGAAGGTTTCTCTGAAAAACTGTTTTTT

abundance: NA
v_gene: TRBV5-1
len: 15
j_gene: TRBJ1-4
d_gene: NA
CDR3aa: CASSPEGLTNEKLFF
CDR3nt: TGCGCCAGCAGCCCTGAGGGGTTAACTAATGAAAAACTGTTTTTT

abundance: few
v_gene: TRBV10-3
len: 14
j_gene: TRBJ2-7
d_gene: NA
CDR3aa: CAISEYSGAYEQYF
CDR3nt: TGTGCCATCAGTGAGTACTCAGGTGCCTACGAGCAGTACTTC

abundance: many
v_gene: TRBV6-6
len: 12
j_gene: TRBJ2-5
d_gene: NA
CDR3aa: CASSYGQETQYF
CDR3nt: TGTGCCAGCAGTTACGGTCAAGAGACCCAGTACTTC

abundance: many
v_gene: TRBV30
len: 11
j_gene: TRBJ1-4
d_gene: NA
CDR3aa: CAGGGIEKLFF
CDR3nt: TGTGCTGGAGGTGGGATTGAAAAACTGTTTTTT

abundance: many
v_gene: TRBV6-1
len: 17
j_gene: TRBJ2-5
d_gene: TRBD1
CDR3aa: CASSEGVRAGGVETQYF
CDR3nt: TGTGCCAGCAGTGAAGGGGTCCGCGCAGGGGGCGTGGAGACCCAGTACTTC

abundance: few
v_gene: TRBV24-1
len: 15
j_gene: TRBJ1-2
d_gene: NA
CDR3aa: CATMRRDPTRGGYTF
CDR3nt: TGTGCCACCATGAGGCGGGACCCAACCAGGGGAGGCTACACCTTC

abundance: NA
v_gene: TRBV3-1
len: 16
j_gene: TRBJ2-1
d_gene: TRBD2
CDR3aa: CASSRGLAGGYNEQFF
CDR3nt: TGTGCCAGCAGCCGCGGACTAGCGGGAGGATACAATGAGCAGTTCTTC

abundance: NA
v_gene: TRBV2
len: 15
j_gene: TRBJ2-7
d_gene: NA
CDR3aa: CASSVENLQAYEQYF
CDR3nt: TGTGCCAGCAGTGTTGAGAACCTCCAGGCCTACGAGCAGTACTTC

abundance: many
v_gene: TRBV30
len: 11
j_gene: TRBJ2-1
d_gene: NA
CDR3aa: CAWSSRGEQFF
CDR3nt: TGTGCCTGGAGTTCCCGGGGTGAGCAGTTCTTC

abundance: few
v_gene: TRBV28
len: 14
j_gene: TRBJ2-2
d_gene: NA
CDR3aa: CASSSLPYTGELFF
CDR3nt: TGTGCCAGCAGTTCTCTCCCGTACACCGGGGAGCTGTTTTTT

abundance: many
v_gene: TRBV5-5
len: 15
j_gene: TRBJ1-2
d_gene: NA
CDR3aa: CASSLEVEGSYGYTF
CDR3nt: TGTGCCAGCAGCTTGGAGGTGGAGGGGAGCTATGGCTACACCTTC

abundance: many
v_gene: TRBV28
len: 16
j_gene: TRBJ1-1
d_gene: NA
CDR3aa: CASSAIGEFLNTEAFF
CDR3nt: TGTGCCAGCAGTGCGATAGGGGAATTCTTGAACACTGAAGCTTTCTTT

abundance: NA
v_gene: TRBV28
len: 16
j_gene: TRBJ1-5
d_gene: NA
CDR3aa: CAGSLTAGGAGQPQHF
CDR3nt: TGTGCCGGCAGTTTGACGGCCGGGGGGGCGGGTCAGCCCCAGCATTTT

abundance: few
v_gene: TRBV29-1
len: 12
j_gene: TRBJ2-5
d_gene: NA
CDR3aa: CSVLDSGETQYF
CDR3nt: TGCAGCGTCCTGGACAGCGGGGAGACCCAGTACTTC

abundance: many
v_gene: TRBV3-1
len: 14
j_gene: TRBJ1-1
d_gene: NA
CDR3aa: CASSPLGGGTEAFF
CDR3nt: TGTGCCAGCAGCCCGCTGGGGGGGGGCACTGAAGCTTTCTTT

abundance: NA
v_gene: TRBV20-1
len: 15
j_gene: TRBJ2-1
d_gene: NA
CDR3aa: CSARGGPPSYNEQFF
CDR3nt: TGCAGTGCTAGGGGTGGGCCCCCCTCCTACAATGAGCAGTTCTTC

abundance: few
v_gene: TRBV3-1
len: 12
j_gene: TRBJ2-1
d_gene: NA
CDR3aa: CASSQVFNEQFF
CDR3nt: TGTGCCAGCAGCCAAGTATTTAATGAGCAGTTCTTC

abundance: few
v_gene: TRBV12-3/TRBV12-4
len: 13
j_gene: TRBJ2-1
d_gene: TRBD2
CDR3aa: CASSRLAGGEKFF
CDR3nt: TGTGCCAGCAGCCGACTAGCGGGAGGAGAGAAGTTCTTC

abundance: NA
v_gene: TRBV5-1
len: 16
j_gene: TRBJ2-3
d_gene: NA
CDR3aa: CASSLIRMGGTDTQYF
CDR3nt: TGCGCCAGCAGCTTGATTCGTATGGGAGGCACAGATACGCAGTATTTT

abundance: few
v_gene: TRBV20-1
len: 14
j_gene: TRBJ2-7
d_gene: NA
CDR3aa: CSARGMDGAYEQYF
CDR3nt: TGCAGTGCTAGAGGAATGGACGGTGCCTACGAGCAGTACTTC

abundance: NA
v_gene: TRBV5-6
len: 15
j_gene: TRBJ1-4
d_gene: NA
CDR3aa: CASSLGGRAAEKLFF
CDR3nt: TGTGCCAGCAGTTTGGGGGGCAGGGCCGCTGAAAAACTGTTTTTT

abundance: few
v_gene: TRBV28
len: 15
j_gene: TRBJ1-5
d_gene: NA
CDR3aa: CASRSQIYSNQPQHF
CDR3nt: TGTGCCAGCAGGTCACAGATATATAGCAATCAGCCCCAGCATTTT

abundance: NA
v_gene: TRBV5-1
len: 13
j_gene: TRBJ1-2
d_gene: NA
CDR3aa: CASSLASQGGYTF
CDR3nt: TGCGCCAGCAGCTTGGCCAGTCAGGGTGGCTACACCTTC

abundance: many
v_gene: TRBV6-1
len: 13
j_gene: TRBJ2-2
d_gene: TRBD1
CDR3aa: CASRQGATGELFF
CDR3nt: TGTGCCAGCAGGCAGGGGGCCACCGGGGAGCTGTTTTTT

abundance: NA
v_gene: TRBV19
len: 15
j_gene: TRBJ2-2
d_gene: TRBD1
CDR3aa: CASTGGQVNTGELFF
CDR3nt: TGTGCCAGTACCGGGGGACAGGTGAACACCGGGGAGCTGTTTTTT

abundance: many
v_gene: TRBV28
len: 15
j_gene: TRBJ1-5
d_gene: TRBD1
CDR3aa: CASMGQGAIDQPQHF
CDR3nt: TGTGCCAGCATGGGACAGGGGGCGATTGATCAGCCCCAGCATTTT

abundance: few
v_gene: TRBV20-1
len: 11
j_gene: TRBJ2-5
d_gene: NA
CDR3aa: CSAPLKETQYF
CDR3nt: TGCAGTGCTCCACTGAAAGAGACCCAGTACTTC

abundance: few
v_gene: TRBV20-1
len: 14
j_gene: TRBJ1-3
d_gene: NA
CDR3aa: CSASWQGFGNTIYF
CDR3nt: TGCAGTGCTAGTTGGCAGGGGTTTGGAAACACCATATATTTT

abundance: few
v_gene: TRBV19
len: 12
j_gene: TRBJ1-5
d_gene: NA
CDR3aa: CAAGVQGQPQHF
CDR3nt: TGTGCCGCAGGGGTGCAGGGACAGCCCCAGCATTTT

abundance: NA
v_gene: TRBV6-1
len: 15
j_gene: TRBJ2-5
d_gene: NA
CDR3aa: CASSRSGNHQETQYF
CDR3nt: TGTGCCAGCAGCAGAAGCGGTAACCACCAAGAGACCCAGTACTTC

abundance: NA
v_gene: TRBV5-1
len: 17
j_gene: TRBJ1-4
d_gene: NA
CDR3aa: CASSLGQGLTTNEKLFF
CDR3nt: TGCGCCAGCAGCTTGGGGCAGGGGCTTACAACTAATGAAAAACTGTTTTTT

abundance: NA
v_gene: TRBV5-1
len: 18
j_gene: TRBJ2-3
d_gene: NA
CDR3aa: CASSSLPPARDLADTQYF
CDR3nt: TGCGCCAGCAGCTCCCTCCCTCCGGCCCGGGACCTGGCAGATACGCAGTATTTT

abundance: many
v_gene: TRBV6-1
len: 15
j_gene: TRBJ1-2
d_gene: NA
CDR3aa: CATGTESTPTYGYTF
CDR3nt: TGTGCCACTGGGACCGAGTCCACCCCAACCTATGGCTACACCTTC

abundance: few
v_gene: TRBV6-8
len: 15
j_gene: TRBJ2-7
d_gene: NA
CDR3aa: CASSQLGGTFYEQYF
CDR3nt: TGTGCCAGCAGTCAGCTTGGAGGGACCTTCTACGAGCAGTACTTC

abundance: NA
v_gene: TRBV28
len: 15
j_gene: TRBJ1-5
d_gene: NA
CDR3aa: CASRPWAGSNQPQHF
CDR3nt: TGTGCCAGCAGACCATGGGCAGGGAGCAATCAGCCCCAGCATTTT

abundance: many
v_gene: TRBV9
len: 13
j_gene: TRBJ2-5
d_gene: NA
CDR3aa: CASSVGGSETQYF
CDR3nt: TGTGCCAGCAGCGTAGGAGGGTCGGAGACCCAGTACTTC